This entry lists 19 T cell receptor beta chains sequenced from one sample in a study of control samples from healthy donors and cancer patients. Method: immunoSEQ multiplex PCR; TCRdb's copy keeps in-frame clones and lacks some. The table records 95,000 to 150,000 clones, roughly 87% of them present only once. Sequencing used blood. The receptors stem from a man aged 35 to 55 in good health.

This clone was detected only a few times. The chain carries TRBV20-1 and TRBJ1-5, with D hard to call. CDR3 length: 14 amino acids. Per the germline V gene, CDR1 is DFQATT and CDR2 is SNEGSKA (reference sequence). Trimming removed 3 bases at V and 0 bases at J, with 9 bases between. The CDR3 sequence: CSASSGYSNQPQHF. The CDR3 nucleotides read TGCAGTGCTAGTTCAGGCTATAGCAATCAGCCCCAGCATTTT.

This chain uses TRBV30 with TRBJ1-5; tentatively, D is TRBD1 (5 bases). With 1 base removed from V and 5 bases from J, the gap between germline ends came to 15 bases. CDR3 length: 15 residues. Germline V gene data show CDR1 as GTSNPN and CDR2 as SVGIG (reference sequence). The CDR3 here is CAWSAGTAGDQPQHF. In nucleotides, the CDR3 is TGTGCCTGGAGTGCTGGGACGGCGGGGGATCAGCCCCAGCATTTT.

Points on this clone: Other DNA variants within this sample encode the same CDR3. The gene calls are TRBV27 and TRBJ1-5, with D uncertain. V was trimmed by 4 bases and J by 4 bases, leaving 8 bases between them. This CDR3 region has 13 residues. CDR1 MNHEY and CDR2 SMNVEV come from the germline V gene (reference sequence). This chain's CDR3 is CASSYRPNQPQHF. The CDR3 coding sequence is TGTGCCAGCAGTTACAGACCAAATCAGCCCCAGCATTTT.

This sequence joins TRBV4-1 and TRBJ2-2; unclear D gene. The germline CDR1 and CDR2 sequences are MGHRA and YSYEKL. This CDR3 comprises 14 residues. With 2 bases removed from V and 7 bases from J, the gap between germline ends came to 11 bases. The CDR3 DNA follows: TGCGCCAGCAGCCAACCTTTGGGTGGCGGGGAGCTGTTTTTT. This translates into CASSQPLGGGELFF.

This chain links TRBV9 with TRBJ2-5; possibly TRBD1 for D (5 bases). V was trimmed by 4 bases and J by 0 bases, leaving 13 bases between them. Germline V lookup: CDR1 SGDLS, CDR2 YYNGEE. CDR3 length: 15 amino acids. The CDR3 reads CASSPWKGYQETQYF. CDR3 bases: TGTGCCAGCAGCCCCTGGAAGGGGTACCAAGAGACCCAGTACTTC.

The rearrangement joins TRBV5-1 to TRBJ2-5, with TRBD1 as a possible D gene (5 bases). Germline CDR1 reads SGHRS; CDR2 reads YFSETQ. V lost 4 bases, J lost 4 bases, and 17 bases lay in between. This CDR3 is 15 amino acids long. The CDR3, as DNA: TGCGCCAGCAGCCGCACCCGTCAGGGTAGAGAGACCCAGTACTTC. It is translated as CASSRTRQGRETQYF.

CDR3 protein: CASSPWSIDEQFF. The CDR3 DNA sequence: TGTGCCAGCAGCCCCTGGTCTATAGATGAGCAGTTCTTC. V is TRBV12-3 or TRBV12-4 and J is TRBJ2-1; D remains ambiguous. V dropped 6 bases and J dropped 8 bases, with 14 bases sitting between them. The CDR3 extends over 13 amino acids.

The chain carries TRBV29-1 and TRBJ1-1; TRBD1 matches 8 bases. The CDR3 extends over 10 amino acids. Trimming removed 7 bases from V and 8 bases from J; junction bases left unmatched: 3. Germline-derived CDR1 and CDR2 are SQVTM and ANQGSEA. The CDR3 sequence: CSAGDREAFF. CDR3 DNA sequence: TGCAGCGCAGGGGACAGGGAAGCTTTCTTT.

CDR3 in DNA: TGTGCCAGTAGTATCGGGCCAGCCCGGCAGGAGACCCAGTACTTC. Its translation: CASSIGPARQETQYF. The rearrangement uses TRBV19 and TRBJ2-5; D is ambiguous. Trimming shortened V by 3 bases and J by 5 bases, and 16 bases separated the two germline ends. There are 15 residues in the CDR3. Germline values: CDR1 LNHDA, CDR2 SQIVND (reference sequence).

This chain uses TRBV15 with TRBJ2-1, with 10 bases aligning to TRBD2. Germline CDR1 reads LNHNV; CDR2 reads YYDKDF (reference sequence). J lost 8 bases, V lost 0 bases, and 4 bases had no gene match. The CDR3 is 15 residues long. The CDR3 nucleotides are TGTGCCACCAGCAGAGAAAGCGGGGGGGCCTATGAGCAGTTCTTC. It is translated as CATSRESGGAYEQFF.

V and J are TRBV9 and TRBJ2-2; TRBD1 matches 10 bases. The CDR3 covers 15 residues. Germline loops: CDR1 SGDLS, CDR2 YYNGEE. Trimming at V came to 4 bases and at J to 6 bases, leaving 6 bases not matched to a gene. As DNA, the CDR3 is TGTGCCAGCAGCCCTCGACAGGGGGCGGCCGGGGAGCTGTTTTTT. The encoded protein is CASSPRQGAAGELFF.

The chain employs TRBV5-1 and TRBJ2-1, with 7 bases identical to TRBD2. The germline gives CDR1 SGHRS, CDR2 YFSETQ. The length of the CDR3 is 15 residues. Trimming at V came to 3 bases and at J to 4 bases, leaving 7 bases not matched to a gene. The CDR3 DNA is TGCGCCAGCAGCTCCTTAGGACTAGAATACAATGAGCAGTTCTTC. Protein sequence: CASSSLGLEYNEQFF.

The chain combines TRBV11-2 with TRBJ2-1; D is ambiguous. This CDR3 is 11 amino acids long. Germline V CDR1 and CDR2: SGHAT, FQNNGV. Deletions cut 5 bases from V and 8 bases from J, with 7 bases between. The DNA for the CDR3 is TGTGCCAGCAGCCCCAACCATGAGCAGTTCTTC. Protein: CASSPNHEQFF. The full variable domain, in which reference TRBV11-2 and TRBJ2-1 provide the parts outside the CDR3, is EAGVAQSPRYKIIEKRQSVAFWCNPISGHATLYWYQQILGQGPKLLIQFQNNGVVDDSQLPKDRFSAERLKGVDSTLKIQPAKLEDSAVYLCASSPNHEQFFGPGTRLTVL.

The chain uses TRBV29-1 and TRBJ2-7, with D uncertain. The germline V gene encodes CDR1 SQVTM and CDR2 ANQGSEA. The CDR3 length is 12 residues. Trimming removed 8 bases at V and 0 bases at J, with 11 bases between. Written as DNA, the CDR3 is TGCAGCACTTCGACCAGCTCCTACGAGCAGTACTTC. Amino acids: CSTSTSSYEQYF.

The chain links TRBV4-3 to TRBJ2-3; TRBD1 aligns across 7 bases. J was trimmed by 4 bases and V by 2 bases; bases with no gene match: 6. There are 15 residues in the CDR3. Germline V lookup: CDR1 LGHNA, CDR2 YSLEER. The CDR3 region is CASSQRGQVADTQYF. The CDR3 DNA reads as TGCGCCAGCAGCCAAAGGGGGCAGGTGGCAGATACGCAGTATTTT.

V usage is TRBV7-2 and J usage is TRBJ1-3, with TRBD1 identical over 9 bases. V trimming: 0 bases; J trimming: 1 base; junction bases outside the gene matches: 4. This CDR3 comprises 17 residues. Germline V gene sequence: CDR1 SGHTA, CDR2 FQGNSA. CDR3 region: CASSLAVGQGSGNTIYF. The CDR3 bases are TGTGCCAGCAGCTTAGCAGTGGGACAGGGTTCTGGAAACACCATATATTTT.

In its sample, this clone was seen once. V usage is TRBV5-1 and J usage is TRBJ1-2; TRBD1 matches at 8 bases. The CDR3 has 14 residues. V was clipped by 4 bases and J by 4 bases; unmatched bases: 6. Germline assignment: CDR1 SGHRS and CDR2 YFSETQ. The CDR3 DNA sequence: TGCGCCAGCAGCACAGACAGGGGAAGCTATGGCTACACCTTC. Translated, it gives CASSTDRGSYGYTF.

For the CDR3, the DNA is TGTGCCAGCAGCCAAGGTCGAGGGGTCTATGGCTACACCTTC. It specifies CASSQGRGVYGYTF. J is TRBJ1-2 and V is TRBV3-1 (or the pseudogene TRBV3-2), with a tentative D call TRBD1 (5 bases). The CDR3 is 14 residues long. Germline loops: CDR1 LGHDT, CDR2 YNNKEL (reference sequence). Trimming cost V 1 base and J 4 bases, with 10 bases left between them.

The chain employs TRBV29-1 and TRBJ1-2; weak D call: TRBD1 (5 bases). V shed 7 bases and J shed 4 bases, with 22 bases lying between them. CDR1 is SQVTM and CDR2 is ANQGSEA in the germline V gene. This CDR3 region has 15 residues. CDR3 sequence: CSALLTGTDLYGYTF. CDR3 nucleotides: TGCAGCGCCCTACTGACCGGGACGGACCTCTATGGCTACACCTTC.